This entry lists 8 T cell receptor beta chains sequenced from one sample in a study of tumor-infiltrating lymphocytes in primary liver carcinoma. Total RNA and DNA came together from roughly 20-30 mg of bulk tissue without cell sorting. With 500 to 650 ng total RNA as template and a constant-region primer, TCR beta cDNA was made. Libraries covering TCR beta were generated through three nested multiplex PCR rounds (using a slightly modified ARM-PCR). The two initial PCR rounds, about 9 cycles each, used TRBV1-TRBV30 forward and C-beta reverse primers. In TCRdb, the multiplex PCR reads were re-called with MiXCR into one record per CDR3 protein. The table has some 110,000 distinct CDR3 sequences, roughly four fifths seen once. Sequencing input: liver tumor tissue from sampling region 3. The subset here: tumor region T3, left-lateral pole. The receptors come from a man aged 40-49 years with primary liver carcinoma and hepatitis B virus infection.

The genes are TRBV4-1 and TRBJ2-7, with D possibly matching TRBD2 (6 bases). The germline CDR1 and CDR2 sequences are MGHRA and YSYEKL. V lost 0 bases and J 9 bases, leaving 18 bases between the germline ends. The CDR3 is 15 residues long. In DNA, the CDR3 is TGCGCCAGCAGCCAAGATAAAGCACTAGCCATGACGCAGTACTTC. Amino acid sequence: CASSQDKALAMTQYF.

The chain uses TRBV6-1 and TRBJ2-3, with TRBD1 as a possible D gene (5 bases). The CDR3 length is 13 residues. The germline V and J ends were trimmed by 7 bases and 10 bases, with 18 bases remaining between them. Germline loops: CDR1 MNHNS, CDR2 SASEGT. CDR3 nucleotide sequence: TGTGCCAGCACTGACAGTGTATATTCTCCGCAGTATTTT. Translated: CASTDSVYSPQYF.

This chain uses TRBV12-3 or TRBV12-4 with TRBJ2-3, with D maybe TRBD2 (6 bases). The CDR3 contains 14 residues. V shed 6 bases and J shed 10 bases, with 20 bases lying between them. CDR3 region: CASSSRQAGVPQYF. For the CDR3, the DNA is TGTGCCAGCAGCTCCCGACAAGCGGGCGTTCCGCAGTATTTT.

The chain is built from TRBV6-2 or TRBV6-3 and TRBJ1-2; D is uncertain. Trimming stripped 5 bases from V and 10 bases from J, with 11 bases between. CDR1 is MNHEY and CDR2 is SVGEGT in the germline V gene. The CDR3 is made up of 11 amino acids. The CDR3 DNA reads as TGTGCCAGCAGTACGGCCGGTGACTACACCTTC. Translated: CASSTAGDYTF.

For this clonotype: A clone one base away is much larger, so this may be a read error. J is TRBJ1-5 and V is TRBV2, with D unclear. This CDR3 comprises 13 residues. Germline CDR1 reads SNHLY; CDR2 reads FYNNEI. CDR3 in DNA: TGTACCAGCAAGAGAGACAACAATCAGCCCCAGCATTTT. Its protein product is CTSKRDNNQPQHF. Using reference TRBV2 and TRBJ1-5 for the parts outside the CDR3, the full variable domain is EPEVTQTPSHQVTQMGQEVILRCVPISNHLYFYWYRQILGQKVEFLVSFYNNEISEKSEIFDDQFSVERPDGSNFTLKIRSTKLEDSAMYFCTSKRDNNQPQHFGDGTRLSIL.

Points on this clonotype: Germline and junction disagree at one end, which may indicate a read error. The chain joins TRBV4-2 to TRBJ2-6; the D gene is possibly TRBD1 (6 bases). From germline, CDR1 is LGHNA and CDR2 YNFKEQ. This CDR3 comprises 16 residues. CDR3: CASSQEASSGDNVLTF. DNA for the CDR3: TGTGCCAGTAGCCAAGAAGCAAGCTCTGGGGACAATGTCCTGACTTTC.

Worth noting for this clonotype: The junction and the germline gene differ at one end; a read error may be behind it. CDR3 in amino acids: CVSNEAREKAPQHF. As DNA, the CDR3 is TGTGTCAGCAATGAGGCAAGGGAAAAGGCGCCCCAGCATTTT. The chain joins TRBV6-1 to TRBJ1-5; D is undetermined. CDR1 MNHNS and CDR2 SASEGT come from the germline V gene. The CDR3 contains 14 residues.

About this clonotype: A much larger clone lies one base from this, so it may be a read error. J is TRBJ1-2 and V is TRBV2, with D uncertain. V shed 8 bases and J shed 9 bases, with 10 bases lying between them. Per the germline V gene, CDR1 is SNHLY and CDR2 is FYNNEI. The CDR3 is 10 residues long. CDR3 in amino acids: CASGETRYTF. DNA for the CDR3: TGTGCCAGCGGAGAGACACGCTACACCTTC.